What follows are 26 T cell receptor beta chains derived from one specimen sequenced in a study of T cell repertoires in cytomegalovirus infection (dated by TCRdb to 2018 to 2020). Instrument used: Illumina HiSeq 1500. TCRdb passed the public sequencing reads through fastp at Q25 and MiXCR, retaining productive beta sequences. Rows matching on CDR3 protein sequence are summarized as one entry with the most common DNA and genes. The sample records some 110,000 distinct CDR3 sequences, 10% of which are singletons. The ten largest clonotypes hold over 25% of the sample. These receptors' antigens are unknown. Sequenced material: PBMCs, sequenced either directly or after in vitro stimulation (not recorded which). The receptor set was obtained from a human donor in good health (CMV status not recorded). Some clones in this sample may be carry-over from other donors' samples.

This clonotype was counted only a few times. The chain couples TRBV7-9 to TRBJ2-1; D is unclear. Germline V lookup: CDR1 SEHNR, CDR2 FQNEAQ (reference sequence). The CDR3 extends over 13 amino acids. The V and J ends lost 3 bases and 8 bases respectively, with 11 bases between them. The CDR3 nucleotides read TGTGCCAGCAGCTTGGCCCTGGACGATGAGCAGTTCTTC. It encodes CASSLALDDEQFF.

There are a few counts of this clonotype. Written as DNA, the CDR3 is TGCGCCAGCAGCCAAGGGCGAGGGGCCTATGGCTACACCTTC. Translating gives CASSQGRGAYGYTF. This chain uses TRBV4-3 with TRBJ1-2, with D maybe TRBD1 (5 bases). V gave up 1 base and J gave up 4 bases, with 10 bases separating them. The CDR3 loop spans 14 amino acids. The germline gives CDR1 LGHNA, CDR2 YSLEER.

This clonotype has just a few counts. This chain connects TRBV12-3 or TRBV12-4 to TRBJ1-2; possible D gene TRBD1, 5 bases. With 3 bases removed from V and 4 bases from J, the gap between germline ends came to 9 bases. The CDR3 runs to 13 residues. The CDR3 DNA reads as TGTGCCAGCAGTTTGGGGGTTTCCTATGGCTACACCTTC. This codes for CASSLGVSYGYTF.

The chain joins TRBV11-2 to TRBJ2-6; D is unresolved. Germline lookup yields CDR1 SGHAT and CDR2 FQNNGV. This CDR3 is 15 amino acids long. V was trimmed by 5 bases and J by 2 bases, leaving 10 bases between them. The chain's CDR3 is CASSERAAGANVLTF. Written as DNA, the CDR3 is TGTGCCAGCAGCGAACGGGCTGCTGGGGCCAACGTCCTGACTTTC. Variable domain in full (rest from reference TRBV11-2 and TRBJ2-6): EAGVAQSPRYKIIEKRQSVAFWCNPISGHATLYWYQQILGQGPKLLIQFQNNGVVDDSQLPKDRFSAERLKGVDSTLKIQPAKLEDSAVYLCASSERAAGANVLTFGAGSRLTVL.

The chain is built from TRBV6-2 or TRBV6-3 and TRBJ2-7; 12 bases are shared with TRBD2. The CDR3 totals 15 residues. CDR1 MNHEY and CDR2 SVGEGT come from the germline V gene. V dropped 2 bases and J dropped 2; count of bases not matched to a gene: 1. CDR3 nucleotides: TGTGCCAGCAGTTACGGACTAGCGGGAACCTACGAGCAGTACGTC. This gives the protein CASSYGLAGTYEQYV.

This chain joins TRBV19 and TRBJ2-7, with D maybe TRBD2 (6 bases). Between the trimmed V and J ends, which lost 3 bases and 4 bases, there was a span of 13 bases. The CDR3 loop spans 14 amino acids. Germline CDR1 reads LNHDA; CDR2 reads SQIVND (reference sequence). CDR3 region: CASSISGFGYEQYV. CDR3 in DNA: TGTGCCAGTAGTATTAGCGGATTCGGGTACGAGCAGTACGTC.

This clonotype came up many times. The chain is built from TRBV7-2 and TRBJ1-2; D is perhaps TRBD1 (6 bases). Germline V gene lookup returns CDR1 SGHTA and CDR2 FQGNSA. V was trimmed by 0 bases and J by 4 bases, leaving 6 bases between them. The CDR3 length is 13 residues. CDR3 residues: CASSLARGYGYTF. The CDR3 DNA is TGTGCCAGCAGCTTAGCCAGGGGCTATGGCTACACCTTC.

This clonotype was detected ten times or more. This sequence joins TRBV2 and TRBJ1-4; D gene ambiguous. The CDR3 extends over 15 amino acids. The V and J ends lost 5 bases and 2 bases respectively, with 12 bases between them. Germline CDR1 reads SNHLY; CDR2 reads FYNNEI. In DNA form, the CDR3 reads TGTGCCAGCAGTCGTGCCGCCCCGACTAATGAAAAACTGTTTTTT. This encodes CASSRAAPTNEKLFF.

The V gene is TRBV6-1, the J gene TRBJ1-2; TRBD1 might be the D (6 bases). CDR1 and CDR2 (germline): MNHNS, SASEGT. The CDR3 extends over 13 amino acids. The V gene lost 9 bases and the J gene lost 4 bases, with 15 bases spanning the gap. The CDR3 sequence: CASTEQGPYGYTF. The DNA for the CDR3 is TGTGCCAGTACGGAACAGGGCCCCTATGGCTACACCTTC.

This clonotype was seen ten or more times. This sequence joins TRBV28 and TRBJ1-6, with TRBD1 matching 7 bases. V dropped 7 bases and J dropped 11; count of bases not matched to a gene: 14. Looked up from germline, CDR1 is MDHEN and CDR2 is SYDVKM. The CDR3 sequence is 15 residues long. CDR3 sequence (DNA): TGTGCCAGCACCGGTGGGGACAGCTCTGCGCCACCCCTCCACTTT. It encodes CASTGGDSSAPPLHF. The complete variable domain, with remaining parts taken from reference TRBV28 and TRBJ1-6, reads DVKVTQSSRYLVKRTGEKVFLECVQDMDHENMFWYRQDPGLGLRLIYFSYDVKMKEKGDIPEGYSVSREKKERFSLILESASTNQTSMYLCASTGGDSSAPPLHFGNGTRLTVT.

This clonotype has ten or more counts. The gene calls are TRBV7-2 and TRBJ1-2, with D possibly TRBD1 on 5 matching bases. Germline V gives CDR1 SGHTA, CDR2 FQGNSA. The CDR3 extends over 13 amino acids. V was pared by 5 bases and J by 5 bases, with 12 bases between. The CDR3, as DNA: TGTGCCAGCAGCAGGAGGGGCTTTTATGGCTACACCTTC. Protein: CASSRRGFYGYTF.

This chain links TRBV12-3 or TRBV12-4 with TRBJ2-3, with TRBD2 matching over 8 bases. V lost 4 bases to trimming and J lost 3 bases; unmatched junction nucleotides: 6. The CDR3 contains 15 residues. DNA of the CDR3: TGTGCCAGCAGTTCAGAAGCGGGAGCAACAGATACGCAGTATTTT. Its translation is CASSSEAGATDTQYF.

This clonotype appeared a few times. V usage is TRBV12-3 or TRBV12-4 and J usage is TRBJ2-2; D remains ambiguous. The V end was cut by 2 bases, the J end by 1 base, with 2 bases between. The CDR3 is 13 amino acids. This CDR3 is CASSLRNTGELFF. The CDR3 nucleotides read TGTGCCAGCAGTTTAAGGAACACCGGGGAGCTGTTTTTT.

The gene calls are TRBV19 and TRBJ1-1; the match to TRBD1 covers 8 bases. The germline V gene encodes CDR1 LNHDA and CDR2 SQIVND (reference sequence). The CDR3 covers 17 residues. The junction had 20 bases not matched to a gene; V was cut back by 4 bases and J by 10 bases. CDR3 loop: CASSTPRAGGGESTAFF. The CDR3 nucleotides read TGTGCCAGTAGTACTCCTCGGGCAGGGGGCGGTGAGTCTACAGCTTTCTTT.

This clonotype was observed many times. The J gene is TRBJ2-7, the V gene TRBV7-2; D is possibly TRBD1 or TRBD2 (6 bases each). This CDR3 has 15 amino acids. V lost 2 bases, J lost 5 bases, and 16 bases lay in between. The germline gives CDR1 SGHTA, CDR2 FQGNSA. CDR3 residues: CASSLSIGGRNEQYF. CDR3 in DNA: TGTGCCAGCAGCTTAAGTATCGGGGGCCGTAACGAGCAGTACTTC.

This clonotype was found a few times. CDR3 bases: TGTGCCAGTAGTGCGACAGGGAATTCTGACGGCTACACCTTC. Its translation: CASSATGNSDGYTF. The V and J genes are TRBV19 and TRBJ1-2; TRBD1 agrees at 7 bases. The length of the CDR3 is 14 residues. The J segment lost 8 bases and the V segment lost 5 bases, leaving 11 bases of the junction unmatched. The V gene's germline CDR1 is LNHDA and CDR2 SQIVND (reference sequence). Full variable domain (outside the CDR3, taken from reference TRBV19 and TRBJ1-2): DGGITQSPKYLFRKEGQNVTLSCEQNLNHDAMYWYRQDPGQGLRLIYYSQIVNDFQKGDIAEGYSVSREKKESFPLTVTSAQKNPTAFYLCASSATGNSDGYTFGSGTRLTVV.

A few counts support this clonotype. The rearrangement links TRBV19 to TRBJ2-3; possible D gene TRBD1, 5 bases. The CDR3 extends over 15 amino acids. Trimming shortened V by 2 bases and J by 0 bases, and 9 bases separated the two germline ends. Germline V gene data show CDR1 as LNHDA and CDR2 as SQIVND (reference sequence). Here the CDR3 DNA reads TGTGCCAGTAGTATAATGTGGGGCAGCACAGATACGCAGTATTTT. It specifies CASSIMWGSTDTQYF. Looking up the rest from reference TRBV19 and TRBJ2-3 gives the full variable domain: DGGITQSPKYLFRKEGQNVTLSCEQNLNHDAMYWYRQDPGQGLRLIYYSQIVNDFQKGDIAEGYSVSREKKESFPLTVTSAQKNPTAFYLCASSIMWGSTDTQYFGPGTRLTVL.

A few counts support this clonotype. V and J are TRBV7-6 and TRBJ2-3, with D uncertain. The CDR3 is 14 residues long. The V end lost 1 base, the J end lost 3 bases, and 8 bases lay between the germline ends. Per germline, CDR1 SGHVS and CDR2 FNYEAQ. The CDR3 DNA sequence: TGTGCCAGCAGCTTAGGGAGTTTAACAGATACGCAGTATTTT. Protein sequence: CASSLGSLTDTQYF. Combining the CDR3 with reference TRBV7-6 and TRBJ2-3 gives the whole variable domain GAGVSQSPRYKVTKRGQDVALRCDPISGHVSLYWYRQALGQGPEFLTYFNYEAQQDKSGLPNDRFSAERPEGSISTLTIQRTEQRDSAMYRCASSLGSLTDTQYFGPGTRLTVL.

The table lists this clonotype with many counts. V usage is TRBV12-3 or TRBV12-4 and J usage is TRBJ1-1, with 9 bases fitting TRBD1. The trim removed 7 bases at V and 10 bases at J, leaving 4 bases unmatched. This CDR3 region has 11 residues. CDR3 protein: CASTSGQGAFF. CDR3 nucleotides: TGTGCCAGCACCTCGGGACAGGGAGCTTTCTTT.

This clonotype was observed a handful of times. The gene calls are TRBV29-1 and TRBJ2-3; D is undetermined. Germline V gene sequence: CDR1 SQVTM, CDR2 ANQGSEA. Trimming stripped 1 base from V and 8 bases from J, with 10 bases between. The CDR3 covers 12 residues. CDR3 bases: TGCAGCGTTGAAGGGTCCAGTCGTACGCAGTATTTT. Amino acid sequence: CSVEGSSRTQYF.

This clonotype appeared a few times. This chain uses TRBV7-9 with TRBJ2-1; 9 nucleotides match TRBD1. In germline, CDR1 is SEHNR, CDR2 FQNEAQ (reference sequence). Unmatched junction bases numbered 16, after V lost 4 bases and J lost 0 bases. The CDR3 covers 20 residues. CDR3 DNA sequence: TGTGCCAGCAGCTCCCAGCAACAGGGGGCTTCCCTCATCTCCTACAATGAGCAGTTCTTC. Its protein is CASSSQQQGASLISYNEQFF.

By share, this clonotype counts as large. The chain links TRBV27 to TRBJ1-2; TRBD1 aligns across 7 bases. CDR1 and CDR2 (germline): MNHEY, SMNVEV (reference sequence). CDR3 length: 14 residues. Trimming cost V 2 bases and J 2 bases; bases outside gene matches: 2. This CDR3 is CASSLQGGNYGYTF. CDR3 coding DNA: TGTGCCAGCAGTTTACAGGGGGGCAACTATGGCTACACCTTC.

This clonotype was detected a few times. The gene calls are TRBV29-1 and TRBJ1-5; TRBD1 might be the D (5 bases). Looked up from germline, CDR1 is SQVTM and CDR2 is ANQGSEA. Trimming removed 3 bases from V and 5 bases from J, with 11 bases in between. The CDR3 sequence is 13 residues long. This chain's CDR3 is CSVEGGGDQPQHF. The CDR3 nucleotides read TGCAGCGTTGAGGGGGGAGGCGATCAGCCCCAGCATTTT.

This clonotype was picked up many times. The chain recombines TRBV7-2 with TRBJ2-1, with D perhaps matching TRBD2 (6 bases). Per germline, CDR1 SGHTA and CDR2 FQGNSA. The CDR3 contains 14 residues. Trimming stripped 4 bases from V and 15 bases from J, with 22 bases between. CDR3 residues: CASSSRGTSLGTFF. Here the CDR3 DNA reads TGTGCCAGCAGCTCCCGGGGAACTAGCCTGGGCACGTTCTTC.

This clonotype appeared many times. This chain uses TRBV12-3 or TRBV12-4 with TRBJ2-7; D may correspond to TRBD1 or TRBD2 (5 bases each). V lost 6 bases and J lost 6, with 21 bases in between. The CDR3 contains 15 residues. CDR3 protein: CASSYSGPPLSEQYF. DNA of the CDR3: TGTGCCAGCAGCTATTCGGGACCGCCGTTGTCCGAGCAGTACTTC.

The chain combines TRBV14 with TRBJ1-5; D possibly corresponds to TRBD1 (5 bases). The CDR3 is made up of 17 amino acids. V lost 4 bases and J lost 4, with 20 bases in between. Germline V CDR1 and CDR2: SGHDN, FVKESK. The CDR3 protein is CASSPSTLSRGNQPQHF. Written as DNA, the CDR3 is TGTGCCAGCAGCCCCTCGACGCTCAGTCGGGGGAATCAGCCCCAGCATTTT.